Listed below are T cell receptor beta chains from one sample, sequenced in a study of blood T cell repertoires in COVID-19. Method: immunoSEQ multiplex PCR; TCRdb's copy keeps in-frame clones and lacks some. The sample holds 200,000 or so clones; around 80% are singletons and the top ten take around 5.8%. Specimen: peripheral blood. These receptors originate from a woman in her sixties or seventies with acute or convalescent COVID-19. Both conserved end residues are part of each CDR3. The D gene is left open where the match is weak. The size of a clone is reported for some rows only, either as once, few or many, or as a class for expanded clones.

V,size,D,J,CDR3
TRBV10-3,NA,NA,TRBJ2-7,CAISESRTAGEQYF
TRBV4-2,NA,NA,TRBJ2-1,CASSQDNEADWGNEQFF
TRBV28,NA,NA,TRBJ2-1,CALGGSSYNEQFF
TRBV2,NA,NA,TRBJ1-5,CASSTQGGGGQPQHF
TRBV6-6,NA,TRBD1,TRBJ1-2,CASISTGTGYGYTF
TRBV27,NA,NA,TRBJ1-2,CASSLGRGPYGYTF
TRBV28,few,NA,TRBJ1-5,CASSLRTSGGSNQPQHF
TRBV6-5,NA,NA,TRBJ1-5,CASSLDRYNQPQHF
TRBV6-6,NA,TRBD1,TRBJ2-1,CASSSPGQSGNEQFF
TRBV7-2,NA,NA,TRBJ1-1,CASSPGPPTGGNTEAFF
TRBV6-1,NA,TRBD2,TRBJ2-3,CASSDNPPGLAGAADTQYF
TRBV27,NA,NA,TRBJ2-1,CASSFRVSTYNEQFF
TRBV5-1,NA,TRBD2,TRBJ2-2,CASSTSGRLNIGELFF